This T cell receptor beta chain was recorded in a study of T cells in Graves' hyperthyroidism and ophthalmopathy. In the study overall: Peripheral blood was obtained at initial diagnosis, preceding any treatment.

Uncontrolled infection, other autoimmune disease, pregnancy or lactation excluded patients. A sample of blood taken at first hyperthyroidism diagnosis preceded any ophthalmopathy symptoms. Deletions cut 5 bases from V and 10 bases from J, with 15 bases between. The CDR3 totals 14 residues. Amplification yielded TCR beta CDR3 regions, with RNA transcripts as the source. The TCR CDR3 first-round RT-PCR relied on the HTBI primer set. TCRdb independently ran MiXCR on the multiplex PCR reads; one entry per CDR3 protein. The table includes roughly 360,000 distinct CDR3 sequences, roughly 13% detected once. Study-level points and caveats: Model predictions of ophthalmopathy came a median roughly 6.4 months before onset.

Regarding this clonotype: Its antigen remains unknown.

The sequenced sample consisted of blood. The chain recombines TRBV12-3 or TRBV12-4 with TRBJ1-6; D is perhaps TRBD1 (6 bases). The clonotype originates from a man younger than 45 with Graves' hyperthyroidism that later progressed to Graves' ophthalmopathy. This CDR3 is CASSPRGGRSPLHF. The CDR3 DNA reads as TGTGCCAGCAGTCCAAGGGGGGGTAGGTCACCCCTCCACTTT.